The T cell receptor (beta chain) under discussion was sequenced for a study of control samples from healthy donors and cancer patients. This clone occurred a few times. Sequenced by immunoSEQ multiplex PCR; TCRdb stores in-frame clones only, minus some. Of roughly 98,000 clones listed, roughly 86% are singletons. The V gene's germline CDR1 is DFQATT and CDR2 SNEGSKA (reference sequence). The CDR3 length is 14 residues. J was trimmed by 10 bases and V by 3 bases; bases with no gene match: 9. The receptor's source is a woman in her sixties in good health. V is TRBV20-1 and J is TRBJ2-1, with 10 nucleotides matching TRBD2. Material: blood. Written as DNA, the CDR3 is TGCAGTGCTAGTGAAATTAGCGGGGGGCCAGAGCAGTTCTTC. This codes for CSASEISGGPEQFF.